This T cell receptor (beta chain) was obtained from a study of T cell responses to AZD1222 COVID-19 vaccine (dated by TCRdb to the early 2020s). At the level of the whole study: A total of around 240 trial participants underwent TCR sequencing, of whom around 210 had received two doses of AZD1222 and roughly 26 had received two doses of the MenACWY control vaccine. Trial participants were enrolled into age subgroups of 18-55, 56-69 and 70-plus years, which contained roughly 140, 27 and 60 TCR-sequenced participants, respectively.

The CDR3 regions of human TCRbeta chains were analyzed by immunosequencing. The authors processed their data as follows. Repertoire TCRs were matched against a reference library of SARS-CoV-2-specific TCRs generated with the MIRA antigen-specificity platform. Breadth meant the fraction of unique TCRs that were SARS-CoV-2-associated, whereas depth meant the fraction of total T cells that were SARS-CoV-2-associated. Each spike-specific TCR was assigned to its reactive spike region and to a CD4 or CD8 class using the MIRA data. Log10-transformed breadth and depth values were compared by one-way ANOVA with Sidak's multiple comparisons tests. In its TCRdb copy, this immuneACCESS table keeps in-frame sequences only and misses some clones. Where compared with another copy, unresolved V genes explain less than half of these, and the others have no known cause. V and J calls and clone size are as listed in that table; D and trimming were resolved from the DNA. Across this sample there are about 160,000 clones, with around 93% seen only once. Of the sample, 3.8% falls within the top ten clones.

The research as a whole found: Only 5 to 7 AZD1222 recipients were SARS-CoV-2 seropositive at baseline, limiting conclusions about previously exposed vaccinees. The vaccine-associated CD4 TCRs covered the entire spike protein, and the dominant responses fell in regions 160-218 and 743-854. After two AZD1222 doses, both the breadth and the depth of spike-specific TCRs were significantly higher than at day 0 and than in MenACWY recipients. Because no day 14 peak-response samples were available, the repertoires could be characterized only after the peak T cell response. Participants were mostly white British, with more females than males. The authors suggested clonal diversity may have been underestimated. In the small 56-69-year group, the increase in depth fell short of significance, most likely because of low power. Nearly half of unique spike-specific TCRs reportedly recognized epitopes outside regions mutated in the B.1.351 and B.1.1.7 variants.

Relative to germline, V is 0 bases shorter and J is 3 bases shorter, with 18 bases between their ends. The CDR3 sequence holds 18 residues, the cysteine and phenylalanine included. Of the read, only the CDR3 DNA is kept; its 54 bases are in frame from base 1. According to the germline V gene (reference sequence), CDR1 reads LGHDT and CDR2 reads YNNKEL. In the case of this clone: Which antigen it targets is not known. No base-level quality is on record; no much larger clone is a single base apart.

This specimen's time point label, interpreted: about 28 days (+/-7) after the second vaccine dose. Because spike-specific TCR depth and breadth did not differ between the two schedules, AZD1222 recipients who got a second dose at roughly 4 weeks were pooled with those who got a second dose at roughly 12 weeks. The vaccinee samples were drawn from two UK trials, COV001 and COV002, one of which was a single-blind randomized controlled phase 2/3 trial testing AZD1222 (ChAdOx1 nCoV-19) in healthy adults. For TCRbeta chain sequencing, PBMC samples from trial participants were taken at day 0 and at day 28 after the second dose.

The specimen was peripheral blood, collected 28 days after the second AZD1222 dose. This TCR came from an adult who received the AZD1222 COVID-19 vaccine. Recombination linked TRBV3-1 (or the pseudogene TRBV3-2) to TRBJ2-1, with the D call tentatively TRBD1 or TRBD2, each fitting 5 bases. The CDR3 reads as follows: CASSQEGQTGWIYNEQFF. The DNA sequence is TGTGCCAGCAGCCAAGAGGGGCAAACGGGATGGATCTACAATGAGCAGTTCTTC.